These T cell receptor beta chains were read from a single sample in a study of radiotherapy plus CTLA-4 blockade in lung cancer. Using immunoSEQ multiplex PCR, the repertoire was profiled, and TCRdb retains in-frame clones only, with some absent. The sample includes tens of thousands of clones, around 79% of them seen just once. The material was peripheral blood, obtained from a patient treated with radiotherapy plus ipilimumab. Receptors originate from a human donor with non-small cell lung cancer who had a partial response to radiotherapy plus ipilimumab. Some clones in this sample may be carry-over from other donors' samples. Each CDR3 is given with its conserved first and last residue. Each record gives: clone size, V gene, CDR3 protein. The size field is filled for only some rows; it gives once, few, many or a size class.

once	TRBV19	CASSRDPGLYGYTF
NA	TRBV25-1	CASSDDGRAEYEQFF
NA	TRBV7-2	CASSSDRGGETQYF
NA	TRBV9	CASSTTTGSPLHF
once	TRBV2	CASRMDGQGNQPQHF
NA	TRBV7-2	CASSVDRGLFGGRSPLHF
NA	TRBV5-4	CASSEQPGQQETQYF
NA	TRBV28	CASSRSGQSNTGELFF
once	TRBV7-2	CASSEQGAWTEAFF
once	TRBV5-1	CASSYLQGQETQYF
NA	TRBV6-6	CASSYSGVRRDREAFF
NA	TRBV19	CASSIYVSTDTQYF
NA	TRBV7-9	CASSHQRLQFF
NA	TRBV4-2	CASSRMSGGNNEQFF
NA	TRBV29-1	CSVAVWTGNEQFF
NA	TRBV9	CASSLGGLALGETQYF
NA	TRBV9	CASSLSGGGNTGELFF
NA	TRBV11-2	CASSLGAPSADTQYF
few	TRBV21-1	CASSERTEFYEQYF
NA	TRBV2	CASSREHTGELFF
NA	TRBV7-9	CASTETTGGDINEQFF
NA	TRBV6-5	CASTQGYVQYF
once	TRBV27	CASTPPGLAGGPTDTQYF
few	TRBV6-5	CASSYSAGGADTQYF
NA	TRBV7-2	CASSLQGSNTEAFF
NA	TRBV28	CASSLSGAGYGYTF
few	TRBV4-3	CASSQSTGGMYNEQFF
NA	TRBV7-2	CASRPGGASYNSPLHF
NA	TRBV7-8	CASSLGDNSGQYF
many	TRBV4-1	CASSPNDSNYGYTF
NA	TRBV4-2	CASSEGTGGRGEKLFF
once	TRBV2	CASSSDRGFVQPQHF
once	TRBV6-1	CASTPLRGTYGYTF
NA	TRBV18	CATGQANTEAFF
NA	TRBV7-8	CASSKLAQLSTDTQYF
NA	TRBV6-1	CASTDGGYQPQHF
NA	TRBV7-6	CASSLGPSGSRPSTDTQYF
NA	TRBV7-2	CASTPGGYEQYF
NA	TRBV5-1	CASTSGEPTDTQYF
NA	TRBV7-6	CASSFEAGSNTGELFF
NA	TRBV30	CAWSAISAEAFF
NA	TRBV29-1	CSVVVGWGVGEKLFF
NA	TRBV6-5	CASSPTTGGLGGYTF
once	TRBV28	CASSLGWGGKGTDTQYF
few	TRBV5-5	CASSLWEPYNSPLHF
NA	TRBV7-8	CASRYRLAGLQETQYF
NA	TRBV9	CASSETSGGGTQYF
NA	TRBV5-1	CASSSGQPNTEAFF
NA	TRBV2	CASSVIGAKQETQYF
NA	TRBV6-1	CASRADRGIYGYTF
NA	TRBV29-1	CSAGVAGGNTIYF
once	TRBV28	CASRRQGENYGYTF
NA	TRBV5-1	CASSPGLGSGTDTQYF
NA	TRBV29-1	CSVDRGRGEGYTF
NA	TRBV4-1	CASSQENSGETQYF
NA	TRBV30	CAWSASGGPLMFF
NA	TRBV9	CASSSSWASTDTQYF
NA	TRBV4-1	CASSQEGAFPSNQPQHF
once	TRBV7-9	CASRAWTEQSNEQFF
NA	TRBV5-5	CASSFGHHSNQPQHF